Following are 32 T cell receptor beta chains from one sample sequenced in a study of cytomegalovirus exposure and HLA in healthy donors. The PCR made use of 60 Vbeta and 13 Jbeta primers. The data were produced by immunoSEQ multiplex PCR, yet TCRdb's version contains in-frame clones alone and is incomplete. The repertoire holds about 160,000 clones, with 75% to 90% as singletons. Source material: PBMCs. All receptors derive from a man aged 30 to 39 in good health and CMV-seronegative.

V and J are TRBV6-5 and TRBJ2-2; D is ambiguous. The CDR3 has 13 amino acids. V lost 0 bases to trimming and J lost 6 bases, with 5 bases between them. Germline V gene lookup returns CDR1 MNHEY and CDR2 SVGAGI. Here the CDR3 reads CASSYSFSGELFF. CDR3 nucleotides: TGTGCCAGCAGTTACTCCTTCTCCGGGGAGCTGTTTTTT.

This clone was detected a few times. This sequence joins TRBV7-9 and TRBJ2-5; 7 nucleotides match TRBD1. V trimming: 1 base; J trimming: 5 bases; junction bases outside the gene matches: 7. Germline loops: CDR1 SEHNR, CDR2 FQNEAQ (reference sequence). The CDR3 is 15 residues long. The CDR3 nucleotides are TGTGCCAGCAGCTTAGGAGGACAGGAACGGGAGACCCAGTACTTC. It encodes CASSLGGQERETQYF.

Turning to this clone: The junction does not match germline at one end; this may be a read error. The chain joins TRBV5-1 to TRBJ1-2; TRBD1 is a possible D gene (5 bases). The CDR3 has 16 residues. In germline, CDR1 is SGHRS, CDR2 YFSETQ. CDR3 sequence reads: CANSLAAGPSNYGYTF. The CDR3 nucleotides are TGCGCCAACAGCTTGGCCGCGGGACCCAGCAACTATGGCTACACCTTC.

J is TRBJ2-3 and V is TRBV25-1; 9 nucleotides match TRBD2. The V gene end was trimmed by 5 bases and the J gene end by 6 bases; junction bases not matched to a gene: 6. This CDR3 region has 14 residues. Germline CDR1 and CDR2: MGHDK and SYGVNS. The CDR3 here is CASSLSGGSDTQYF. CDR3 sequence (DNA): TGTGCCAGCAGTTTAAGCGGGGGGTCGGATACGCAGTATTTT.

This chain links TRBV5-4 with TRBJ2-2; 7 bases agree with TRBD1. Germline CDR1 SGHNT, CDR2 YYREEE (reference sequence). CDR3 length equals 13 residues. Germline trimming cut 4 bases from V and 7 bases from J; bases unmatched to any gene: 4. CDR3 sequence reads: CASSPGQVGELFF. For the CDR3, the DNA is TGTGCCAGCAGCCCCGGACAGGTCGGGGAGCTGTTTTTT.

The chain carries TRBV7-6 and TRBJ2-5, with 8 bases identical to TRBD1. Germline values: CDR1 SGHVS, CDR2 FNYEAQ. The CDR3 extends over 13 amino acids. Germline trimming cut 6 bases from V and 4 bases from J; bases unmatched to any gene: 4. The CDR3 spells CASSGQGRETQYF. In DNA, the CDR3 is TGTGCCAGCAGTGGACAGGGTCGAGAGACCCAGTACTTC.

CDR3 region: CAIRTSNEQFF. The CDR3 region has the DNA TGTGCCATCAGAACTTCCAATGAGCAGTTCTTC. The chain employs TRBV10-3 and TRBJ2-1; D remains unclear. The germline gives CDR1 ENHRY, CDR2 SYGVKD. The CDR3 covers 11 residues. Trimming took off 6 bases at V and 6 bases at J, with 6 bases between the two ends.

The rearrangement uses TRBV5-1 and TRBJ1-2; 10 positions agree with TRBD1. The germline CDR1 and CDR2 sequences are SGHRS and YFSETQ. There are 15 residues in the CDR3. V trimming: 7 bases; J trimming: 2 bases; junction bases outside the gene matches: 8. CDR3 region: CASRLGTGDNYGYTF. DNA for the CDR3: TGCGCCAGCCGACTCGGGACAGGGGACAACTATGGCTACACCTTC.

The chain uses TRBV4-3 and TRBJ1-4; maybe TRBD1 (6 bases). The germline V gene encodes CDR1 LGHNA and CDR2 YSLEER. The CDR3 covers 15 residues. The ends were cut back, 0 bases at V and 10 bases at J, with 15 bases in the middle. DNA for the CDR3: TGCGCCAGCAGCCAAGAGGCCGGGGGCGGGGGAAAACTGTTTTTT. As protein: CASSQEAGGGGKLFF.

This clone occurred once. The chain has TRBV6-6 and TRBJ1-6; a possible D gene is TRBD1 (5 bases). Germline V gene lookup returns CDR1 MNHNY and CDR2 SVGAGI (reference sequence). With 0 bases removed from V and 7 bases from J, the gap between germline ends came to 13 bases. The CDR3 length is 16 residues. In DNA, the CDR3 is TGTGCCAGCAGTTACTCGGACGGACAAGGGAATTCACCCCTCCACTTT. Its translation is CASSYSDGQGNSPLHF.

A word on this clone: Germline is not matched at one junction end, which may reflect a read error. This chain joins TRBV28 and TRBJ2-7, with D unresolved. The CDR3 is 13 amino acids. CDR1 and CDR2 (germline): MDHEN, SYDVKM. CDR3 residues: CASSFPALYGQYF. CDR3 in DNA: TGTGCCAGCAGTTTTCCCGCGCTATACGGGCAGTACTTC. Complete variable domain (other parts from reference TRBV28 and TRBJ2-7): DVKVTQSSRYLVKRTGEKVFLECVQDMDHENMFWYRQDPGLGLRLIYFSYDVKMKEKGDIPEGYSVSREKKERFSLILESASTNQTSMYLCASSFPALYGQYFGPGTRLTVT.

V gene TRBV9 combines with J gene TRBJ1-5; D not certain. Germline CDR1 SGDLS, CDR2 YYNGEE. Trimming took 3 bases from V and 5 from J, leaving 12 bases between them. CDR3 length: 14 amino acids. Here the CDR3 reads CASSAGGMHQPQHF. The DNA of the CDR3 is TGTGCCAGCAGCGCCGGAGGTATGCATCAGCCCCAGCATTTT.

CDR3 region: CASSIMGGRQGSGYTF. The CDR3 DNA reads TGTGCCAGTAGTATAATGGGAGGAAGACAGGGGTCTGGCTACACCTTC. The chain couples TRBV19 to TRBJ1-2, with 8 bases lining up with TRBD1. This CDR3 contains 16 residues. J was trimmed by 7 bases and V by 2 bases; bases with no gene match: 12. Germline loops: CDR1 LNHDA, CDR2 SQIVND (reference sequence).

This clone was found a few times. V and J are TRBV2 and TRBJ2-5, with 7 bases identical to TRBD2. The J call is in doubt because the DNA end fits TRBJ2-7 better. There are 14 residues in the CDR3. In germline, CDR1 is SNHLY, CDR2 FYNNEI. This CDR3 reads CASKLALSSYEQYF. The CDR3 region has the DNA TGTGCCAGCAAACTAGCGCTTAGCTCCTACGAGCAGTACTTC.

The chain uses TRBV6-4 and TRBJ1-4; TRBD1 aligns across 8 bases. CDR3 length equals 15 residues. Germline CDR1 reads MRHNA; CDR2 reads SNTAGT. Trimming at V came to 4 bases and at J to 2 bases, leaving 3 bases not matched to a gene. The CDR3 sequence: CASSVTGGTNEKLFF. The CDR3 coding sequence is TGTGCCAGCAGTGTCACAGGGGGGACTAATGAAAAACTGTTTTTT.

This clone was found a few times. The chain is built from TRBV10-3 and TRBJ2-1, with 8 bases aligning to TRBD2. This CDR3 comprises 15 residues. Germline V gene data show CDR1 as ENHRY and CDR2 as SYGVKD. V lost 3 bases to trimming and J lost 8 bases; unmatched junction nucleotides: 9. The CDR3 bases are TGTGCCATCAGTGATGTCTGGACTAGCATGGATGAGCAGTTCTTC. It codes for CAISDVWTSMDEQFF.

The chain links TRBV7-3 to TRBJ1-1, with D maybe TRBD1 (5 bases). CDR3 length: 14 residues. Germline lookup yields CDR1 SGHTA and CDR2 FQGTGA. With 4 bases removed from V and 5 bases from J, the gap between germline ends came to 14 bases. The CDR3 is CASSSRRGGTEAFF. CDR3 sequence (DNA): TGTGCCAGCAGCTCCCGGAGGGGAGGGACTGAAGCTTTCTTT.

The chain employs TRBV9 and TRBJ1-2; D is ambiguous. Germline CDR1 reads SGDLS; CDR2 reads YYNGEE. The CDR3 is 13 amino acids. V lost 0 bases, J lost 2 bases, and 5 bases lay in between. The DNA for the CDR3 is TGTGCCAGCAGCGTAGACGAGAACTATGGCTACACCTTC. Translated, it gives CASSVDENYGYTF.

This clone was seen more than once but under ten times. This rearrangement joins TRBV6-1 to TRBJ1-6, with D maybe TRBD1 (6 bases). Germline CDR1 and CDR2: MNHNS and SASEGT. The CDR3 is 17 amino acids. Trimming removed 2 bases at V and 7 bases at J, with 18 bases between. Here the CDR3 reads CASSEPNEGVYNSPLHF. The CDR3 nucleotides are TGTGCCAGCAGTGAACCGAACGAGGGGGTCTACAATTCACCCCTCCACTTT.

V and J are TRBV7-3 and TRBJ2-5, with TRBD2 as a possible D gene (7 bases). The CDR3 runs to 15 residues. Germline values: CDR1 SGHTA, CDR2 FQGTGA. Trimming stripped 5 bases from V and 4 bases from J, with 17 bases between. The CDR3 coding sequence is TGTGCCAGCAGCCGGGGGAGGGGGTCGGGAGAGACCCAGTACTTC. Translated, it gives CASSRGRGSGETQYF.

The J gene is TRBJ1-3, the V gene TRBV27, with D tentatively TRBD1 (6 bases). V gave up 6 bases and J gave up 4 bases, with 16 bases separating them. Germline loops: CDR1 MNHEY, CDR2 SMNVEV (reference sequence). This CDR3 spans 15 amino acids. Here the CDR3 DNA reads TGTGCCAGCAGCGAACAGGGTCGCCTCGGAAACACCATATATTTT. It is translated as CASSEQGRLGNTIYF.

This clone appeared a single time. Other DNA sequences in the same sample also yield this CDR3. The chain employs TRBV27 and TRBJ2-3; 7 bases match TRBD1. CDR3 size: 17 residues. With 4 bases clipped from V and 5 bases from J, the junction kept 15 bases outside the gene matches. Germline V gene data show CDR1 as MNHEY and CDR2 as SMNVEV (reference sequence). The CDR3 sequence is CASSSVVRGLGVDTQYF. The CDR3, as DNA: TGTGCCAGCAGTTCCGTCGTGAGGGGGCTTGGCGTAGATACGCAGTATTTT.

The genes are TRBV30 and TRBJ1-6, with TRBD1 identical over 9 bases. Trimming took 1 base from V and 10 from J; bases not matched to a gene: 2. The germline CDR1 and CDR2 sequences are GTSNPN and SVGIG (reference sequence). The CDR3 spans 13 residues. In DNA, the CDR3 is TGTGCCTGGAGTGGGGACAGGGAGTCACCCCTCCACTTT. Its protein is CAWSGDRESPLHF. Full variable domain (missing parts from reference TRBV30 and TRBJ1-6): SQTIHQWPATLVQPVGSPLSLECTVEGTSNPNLYWYRQAAGRGLQLLFYSVGIGQISSEVPQNLSASRPQDRQFILSSKKLLLSDSGFYLCAWSGDRESPLHFGNGTRLTVT.

V and J are TRBV18 and TRBJ2-2, with D tentatively TRBD2 (6 bases). Germline loops: CDR1 KGHSH, CDR2 LQKENI. The CDR3 extends over 14 amino acids. The germline V and J ends were trimmed by 3 bases and 1 base, with 6 bases remaining between them. Here the CDR3 DNA reads TGTGCCAGCTCACCCGGGGGGAACACCGGGGAGCTGTTTTTT. This gives the protein CASSPGGNTGELFF.

The rearrangement uses TRBV19 and TRBJ1-6; perhaps TRBD1 as D (6 bases). This CDR3 is 13 amino acids long. The germline V gene encodes CDR1 LNHDA and CDR2 SQIVND (reference sequence). Between the trimmed V and J ends, which lost 9 bases and 8 bases, there was a span of 14 bases. CDR3: CASTTTGYSPLHF. In DNA form, the CDR3 reads TGTGCCAGCACGACTACAGGGTATTCACCCCTCCACTTT.

This clone was seen more than once but under ten times. The rearrangement links TRBV19 to TRBJ2-1; D perhaps matches TRBD2 (6 bases). The CDR3 is 12 residues long. V lost 5 bases to trimming and J lost 8 bases, with 10 bases between them. Per germline, CDR1 LNHDA and CDR2 SQIVND (reference sequence). The DNA of the CDR3 is TGTGCCAGTAGTGCCCGACTAGATGAGCAGTTCTTC. This sequence encodes CASSARLDEQFF.

V and J are TRBV2 and TRBJ1-1; D gene unclear. CDR1 and CDR2 (germline): SNHLY, FYNNEI. This CDR3 spans 11 amino acids. Trimming took off 7 bases at V and 8 bases at J, with 11 bases between the two ends. In DNA, the CDR3 is TGTGCCAGCACCGAGGTGTACGAAGCTTTCTTT. Translation gives CASTEVYEAFF.

The chain carries TRBV10-3 and TRBJ1-1, with TRBD1 matching 11 bases. J gave up 6 bases and V 8 bases, and 2 bases lay outside the gene matches. Germline V gene data show CDR1 as ENHRY and CDR2 as SYGVKD. CDR3 length: 12 residues. CDR3: CAIGQGASEAFF. CDR3 DNA: TGTGCCATCGGACAGGGGGCTTCTGAAGCTTTCTTT.

The genes are TRBV4-3 and TRBJ2-3; 8 bases agree with TRBD2. The junction had 11 bases not matched to a gene; V was cut back by 4 bases and J by 5 bases. The CDR3 contains 16 residues. Germline CDR1 is LGHNA and CDR2 is YSLEER. The CDR3 DNA sequence: TGCGCCAGCAGCCCGACCTTGGCGGGGGGAGTAGATACGCAGTATTTT. Translating gives CASSPTLAGGVDTQYF.

The J gene is TRBJ1-2, the V gene TRBV5-1, with D possibly being TRBD1 (5 bases). V gave up 6 bases and J gave up 5 bases, with 17 bases separating them. The germline V gene encodes CDR1 SGHRS and CDR2 YFSETQ. The CDR3 loop spans 14 amino acids. Here the CDR3 reads CASTESGGGYGYTF. In DNA, the CDR3 is TGCGCCAGCACCGAATCTGGGGGAGGTTATGGCTACACCTTC. The full variable domain, its missing parts supplied by reference TRBV5-1 and TRBJ1-2, is KAGVTQTPRYLIKTRGQQVTLSCSPISGHRSVSWYQQTPGQGLQFLFEYFSETQRNKGNFPGRFSGRQFSNSRSEMNVSTLELGDSALYLCASTESGGGYGYTFGSGTRLTVV.

This clone showed up just once. This chain connects TRBV19 to TRBJ1-5, with D possibly matching TRBD1 (5 bases). The CDR3 sequence is 13 residues long. Trimming removed 8 bases at V and 6 bases at J, with 14 bases between. Germline CDR1 LNHDA, CDR2 SQIVND (reference sequence). The CDR3 sequence: CASAWGGGQPQHF. The CDR3 DNA reads as TGTGCCAGTGCCTGGGGGGGTGGTCAGCCCCAGCATTTT. Full variable domain (outside the CDR3, taken from reference TRBV19 and TRBJ1-5): DGGITQSPKYLFRKEGQNVTLSCEQNLNHDAMYWYRQDPGQGLRLIYYSQIVNDFQKGDIAEGYSVSREKKESFPLTVTSAQKNPTAFYLCASAWGGGQPQHFGDGTRLSIL.

In nucleotides, the CDR3 is TGTGCCAGCAGTTTTTTTGGACTTTCACAGAACACTGAAGCTTTCTTT. Translation gives CASSFFGLSQNTEAFF. This chain uses TRBV6-5 with TRBJ1-1; D unresolved. The CDR3 sequence is 16 residues long. Germline assignment: CDR1 MNHEY and CDR2 SVGAGI. The V end lost 4 bases, the J end lost 1 base, and 16 bases lay between the germline ends.